A selection of T cell receptor beta chains follows, all from one sample in a study of early T cells in non-severe SARS-CoV-2 infection. TCRdb recomputed calls from the 5' RACE reads with MiXCR, one row per CDR3 protein. The data contain tens of thousands of distinct CDR3 sequences, about 14% of them singletons. Sequenced: whole blood. These receptor sequences come from an adult who was a healthcare worker with PCR-confirmed SARS-CoV-2 infection or an uninfected control (not recorded which). CDR3s include the opening cysteine and the closing phenylalanine or tryptophan.

V gene	J gene	CDR3 length	CDR3 protein
TRBV19	TRBJ1-2	13	CASSPDRRAGYTF
TRBV7-2	TRBJ2-3	14	CASSSYQRTDTQYF
TRBV14	TRBJ2-3	13	CASSQDADFTQYF
TRBV18	TRBJ2-7	15	CASSPISTSSYEQYF
TRBV27	TRBJ2-5	14	CASSPGGRGETQYF
TRBV29-1	TRBJ2-1	17	CSVEDLAGIVSYNEQFF
TRBV6-6	TRBJ1-1	13	CASSLQSNTEAFF
TRBV5-4	TRBJ2-7	13	CASSAPGIGEQYF
TRBV25-1	TRBJ1-4	15	CASSELEGPNEKLFF
TRBV7-9	TRBJ2-2	18	CASSTPRLGRGDTGELFF
TRBV29-1	TRBJ2-2	13	CSVPAANTGELFF
TRBV7-9	TRBJ2-6	14	CASRVSSGANVLTF
TRBV24-1	TRBJ1-2	14	CATSDLGFNYGYTF
TRBV19	TRBJ1-2	15	CASSIILQSNYGYTF
TRBV20-1	TRBJ2-5	15	CSAREGSRVGETQYF
TRBV5-1	TRBJ1-1	15	CASTLGFGQNTEAFF
TRBV18	TRBJ2-2	14	CASSPPVGTGELFF
TRBV6-4	TRBJ2-3	15	CASSVQGEGTDTQYF
TRBV20-1	TRBJ2-7	15	CSARDGGLNPYEQYF
TRBV2	TRBJ1-1	14	CAKARGQGDTEAFF
TRBV18	TRBJ2-3	19	CASSPPGLAGVGFTDTQYF
TRBV18	TRBJ1-1	15	CASSPRQGTYTEAFF
TRBV5-4	TRBJ2-2	15	CLYNGGGLNTGELFF
TRBV5-1	TRBJ2-3	13	CASSFGRETGQYF
TRBV29-1	TRBJ1-2	15	CSVEEGGQTVYGYTF
TRBV19	TRBJ2-7	14	CASSIGTLRDEQYF
TRBV6-5	TRBJ1-2	17	CASSSLRTGLRNYGYTF
TRBV7-2	TRBJ2-1	15	CASSLGGSRHNEQFF
TRBV5-1	TRBJ2-1	15	CASSTLGVTYNEQFF
TRBV7-2	TRBJ2-7	16	CASSSSGTSGVYEQYF
TRBV7-3	TRBJ2-6	19	CASSLTGGTVFSGANVLTF
TRBV21-1	TRBJ2-7	14	CASNPLGENYEQYF
TRBV9	TRBJ2-1	13	CASSAGQWGELFF
TRBV18	TRBJ2-1	13	CANSTGTHNEQFF
TRBV12-3/TRBV12-4	TRBJ2-7	14	CASSFGGPSYEQYF
TRBV18	TRBJ1-1	12	CASSMKDTEAFF
TRBV7-6	TRBJ1-4	14	CASSLLQGGEKLFF
TRBV11-2	TRBJ2-2	17	CASRPNSWRSGAGELFF